This T cell receptor beta chain appears in the sequencing data of a study of patients and donors after allogeneic stem cell transplantation. One entry per CDR3 protein, called by TCRdb with MiXCR from the RT-PCR reads. The sample records around 82,000 distinct CDR3 sequences, roughly 5.1% being singletons. Germline V gives CDR1 MNHNS, CDR2 SASEGT. The CDR3 is made up of 16 amino acids. In this sample, this clonotype turned up many times. The junction differs from germline at one of its ends, possibly a read error. This clonotype was sampled from a human donor who was either an allogeneic HSCT recipient or a stem cell or donor lymphocyte infusion donor (not recorded which). It is not recorded whose cells these are; they may come from a transplant donor. This chain uses TRBV6-1 with TRBJ1-2, with D possibly TRBD1 on 5 matching bases. Sequencing was carried out using blood, either unsorted or a sorted T cell fraction (not recorded which). DNA of the CDR3: TGTGCCAGCAGGGAAGCGGGACCTCCACGCGACTATGGCTACACCTTC. Protein: CASREAGPPRDYGYTF.